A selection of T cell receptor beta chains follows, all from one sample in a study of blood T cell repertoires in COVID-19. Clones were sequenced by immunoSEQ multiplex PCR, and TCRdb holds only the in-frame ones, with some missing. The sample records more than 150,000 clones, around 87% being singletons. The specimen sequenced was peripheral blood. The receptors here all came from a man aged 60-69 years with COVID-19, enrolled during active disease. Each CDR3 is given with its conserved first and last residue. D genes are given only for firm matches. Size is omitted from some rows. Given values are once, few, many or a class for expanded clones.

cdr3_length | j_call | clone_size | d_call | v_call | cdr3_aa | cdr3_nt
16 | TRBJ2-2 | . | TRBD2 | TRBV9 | CASSVGNSGTTGELFF | TGTGCCAGCAGCGTAGGCAATAGCGGGACCACCGGGGAGCTGTTTTTT
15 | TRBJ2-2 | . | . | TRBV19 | CASTATTGFTGELFF | TGTGCCAGTACTGCGACTACAGGGTTCACCGGGGAGCTGTTTTTT
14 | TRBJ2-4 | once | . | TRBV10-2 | CASSSGLAKNIQYF | TGCGCCAGCAGTTCAGGGCTAGCCAAAAACATTCAGTACTTC
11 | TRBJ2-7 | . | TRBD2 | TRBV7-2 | CASSNGGEQYF | TGTGCCAGCAGTAACGGGGGGGAGCAGTACTTC
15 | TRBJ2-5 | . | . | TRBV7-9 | CASSPQGQVGETQYF | TGTGCCAGCAGCCCGCAGGGGCAGGTCGGGGAGACCCAGTACTTC
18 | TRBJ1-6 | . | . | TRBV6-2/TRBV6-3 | CASSYAGRLSSYNSPLHF | TGTGCCAGCAGTTACGCGGGACGCCTGAGCTCCTATAATTCACCCCTCCACTTT
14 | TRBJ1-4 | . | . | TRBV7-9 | CASSLNSRNEKLFF | TGTGCCAGCAGCTTAAATTCGCGGAATGAAAAACTGTTTTTT
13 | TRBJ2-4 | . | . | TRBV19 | CASSGFLKNIQYF | TGTGCCAGTAGCGGGTTCCTAAAAAACATTCAGTACTTC
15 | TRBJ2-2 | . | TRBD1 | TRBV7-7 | CASKLGTGNTGELFF | TGTGCTAGCAAACTGGGGACAGGGAACACCGGGGAGCTGTTTTTT
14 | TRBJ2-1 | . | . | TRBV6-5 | CASSHLQGNNEQFF | TGTGCCAGCAGTCACTTACAGGGTAACAATGAGCAGTTCTTC
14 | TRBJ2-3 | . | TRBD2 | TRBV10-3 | CAISGGTSGDTQYF | TGTGCCATCAGTGGGGGGACTAGCGGGGATACGCAGTATTTT
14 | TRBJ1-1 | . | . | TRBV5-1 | CASSLAQANTEAFF | TGCGCCAGCAGCTTGGCCCAGGCGAACACTGAAGCTTTCTTT
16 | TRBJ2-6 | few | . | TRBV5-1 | CASSWWTVSGANVLTF | TGCGCCAGCAGCTGGTGGACAGTCTCTGGGGCCAACGTCCTGACTTTC
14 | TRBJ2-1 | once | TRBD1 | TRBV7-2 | CASSLFRTGVEQFF | TGTGCCAGCAGCTTATTTAGGACAGGGGTCGAGCAGTTCTTC
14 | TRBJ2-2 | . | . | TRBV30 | CAWSLHSNTGELFF | TGTGCCTGGAGTCTCCACTCGAACACCGGGGAGCTGTTTTTT
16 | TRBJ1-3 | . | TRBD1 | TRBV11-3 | CASSRRQGASGNTIYF | TGTGCCAGCAGCCGAAGACAGGGGGCTTCAGGAAACACCATATATTTT
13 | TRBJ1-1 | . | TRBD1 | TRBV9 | CASSVVGGGEAFF | TGTGCCAGCAGCGTAGTAGGGGGCGGCGAAGCTTTCTTT
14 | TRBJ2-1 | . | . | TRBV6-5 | CASRITGIYNEQFF | TGTGCCAGTAGGATCACAGGGATCTACAATGAGCAGTTCTTC
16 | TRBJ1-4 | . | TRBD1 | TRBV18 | CASSPSRGTGREKLFF | TGTGCCAGCTCACCATCCCGAGGGACAGGGCGTGAAAAACTGTTTTTT
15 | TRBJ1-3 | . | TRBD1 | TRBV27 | CASSGNRGNGNTIYF | TGTGCCAGCAGTGGTAACAGGGGGAATGGAAACACCATATATTTT
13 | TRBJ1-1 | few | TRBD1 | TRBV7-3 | CASSSTGTTEAFF | TGTGCCAGCAGCTCGACAGGGACGACTGAAGCTTTCTTT
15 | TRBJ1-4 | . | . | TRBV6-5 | CASSFQRGTNEKLFF | TGTGCCAGCAGCTTCCAACGGGGGACTAATGAAAAACTGTTTTTT
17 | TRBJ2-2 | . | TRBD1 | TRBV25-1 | CASTPGQGLPLTGELFF | TGTGCCAGCACTCCGGGACAGGGGCTACCTCTCACCGGGGAGCTGTTTTTT
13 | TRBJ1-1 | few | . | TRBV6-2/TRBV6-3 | CASSYAGNTEAFF | TGTGCCAGCAGTTACGCGGGGAACACTGAAGCTTTCTTT
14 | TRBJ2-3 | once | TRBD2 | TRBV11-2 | CASARGGSPDTQYF | TGTGCCAGTGCTAGAGGCGGGAGCCCAGATACGCAGTATTTT
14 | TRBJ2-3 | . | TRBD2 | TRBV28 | CASTLAGTYGAQYF | TGTGCCAGCACGCTAGCGGGGACTTATGGGGCGCAGTATTTT
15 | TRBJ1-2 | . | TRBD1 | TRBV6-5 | CASRAGQGFGTPYTF | TGTGCCAGCAGGGCCGGACAGGGGTTCGGGACCCCTTACACCTTC
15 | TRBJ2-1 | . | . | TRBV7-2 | CASSLGDGSYNEQFF | TGTGCCAGCAGCTTAGGGGACGGGAGTTACAATGAGCAGTTCTTC
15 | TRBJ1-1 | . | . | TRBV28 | CASSLSGLVNTEAFF | TGTGCCAGCAGTCTCTCAGGACTGGTGAACACTGAAGCTTTCTTT